A selection of T cell receptor beta chains follows, all from one sample in a study of cytomegalovirus exposure and HLA in healthy donors. The data were produced by immunoSEQ multiplex PCR, yet TCRdb's version contains in-frame clones alone and is incomplete. The profile shows around 99,000 clones, 60% to 70% of them singletons. Sequencing used PBMCs. The source of these receptors is a woman in her 30s in good health and CMV-seronegative. Both conserved end residues are part of each CDR3. The D gene is left open where the match is weak. Size is omitted from some rows. Given values are once, few, many or a class for expanded clones.

TRBJ2-2 - - TRBV2 CASIRGIAGELFF TGTGCCAGCATTCGCGGGATCGCCGGGGAGCTGTTTTTT
TRBJ2-3 few TRBD1 TRBV11-2 CASSPGQGSTDTQYF TGTGCCAGCAGCCCGGGACAGGGAAGCACAGATACGCAGTATTTT
TRBJ2-7 few TRBD1 TRBV19 CASTTGVTGGGEQYF TGTGCCAGTACCACGGGAGTGACAGGGGGAGGCGAGCAGTACTTC
TRBJ2-7 once TRBD1 TRBV7-8 CASSPGQAAYEQYF TGTGCCAGCAGCCCAGGACAGGCCGCCTACGAGCAGTACTTC
TRBJ2-1 - - TRBV7-2 CASSLGLYNEQFF TGTGCCAGCAGCTTAGGACTATACAATGAGCAGTTCTTC
TRBJ2-7 - TRBD1 TRBV10-3 CAISIGTGSLSYEQYF TGTGCCATCAGTATCGGGACAGGGAGTCTCTCCTACGAGCAGTACTTC
TRBJ2-7 - TRBD2 TRBV29-1 CSVDREAYEQYF TGCAGCGTTGACCGGGAGGCCTACGAGCAGTACTTC
TRBJ2-7 - TRBD2 TRBV5-1 CASSIAGLAIYEQYF TGCGCCAGCAGCATAGCGGGACTAGCGATCTACGAGCAGTACTTC
TRBJ1-2 - - TRBV10-3 CAIRITRDTYGYTF TGTGCCATCAGGATAACCCGGGACACCTATGGCTACACCTTC
TRBJ1-1 - - TRBV19 CASSSSTAVTAFF TGTGCCAGTAGCTCCTCAACGGCGGTTACAGCTTTCTTT
TRBJ1-5 once - TRBV2 CASSEWRTAHQPQHF TGTGCCAGCAGTGAATGGCGGACAGCTCATCAGCCCCAGCATTTT
TRBJ2-7 - - TRBV5-8 CASSPRQRDSYEQYF TGTGCCAGCAGCCCGCGACAGCGAGATTCCTACGAGCAGTACTTC
TRBJ2-4 once TRBD2 TRBV30 CAWSGEGLAKNIQYF TGTGCCTGGAGTGGGGAGGGCCTAGCCAAAAACATTCAGTACTTC
TRBJ2-3 few TRBD2 TRBV10-3 CAITSGSGTDTQYF TGTGCCATCACTAGCGGGAGTGGCACAGATACGCAGTATTTT
TRBJ2-5 - - TRBV10-1 CASSPGLQETQYF TGCGCCAGCTCTCCGGGACTCCAAGAGACCCAGTACTTC
TRBJ1-2 once TRBD1 TRBV6-5 CASSYATGGYGYTF TGTGCCAGCAGTTACGCGACAGGGGGGTATGGCTACACCTTC
TRBJ2-3 - TRBD2 TRBV7-3 CASSPRLAGLSTDTQYF TGTGCCAGCAGCCCCCGACTAGCGGGTCTCAGCACAGATACGCAGTATTTT
TRBJ1-1 - - TRBV5-1 CASSLVLGGLNTEAFF TGCGCCAGCAGCTTGGTCTTGGGGGGACTCAACACTGAAGCTTTCTTT
TRBJ2-1 - TRBD2 TRBV5-1 CASSWGLAAVNEQFF TGCGCCAGCAGCTGGGGACTAGCGGCGGTCAATGAGCAGTTCTTC
TRBJ1-1 - TRBD1 TRBV5-6 CASSAWTGNMNTEAFF TGTGCCAGCAGCGCCTGGACAGGGAACATGAACACTGAAGCTTTCTTT
TRBJ1-5 few TRBD1 TRBV6-6 CASSRAGTEYQPQHF TGTGCCAGCAGTCGGGCCGGGACAGAATATCAGCCCCAGCATTTT
TRBJ2-2 few - TRBV27 CASTGTGELFF TGTGCCAGCACAGGCACCGGGGAGCTGTTTTTT
TRBJ1-1 - - TRBV7-2 CASSAHRGLNTEAFF TGTGCCAGCAGCGCCCACCGGGGGTTGAACACTGAAGCTTTCTTT
TRBJ1-6 - - TRBV4-1 CASSQDQISTLHF TGCGCCAGCAGCCAAGATCAGATTTCAACCCTCCACTTT
TRBJ2-7 - TRBD1 TRBV29-1 CSVGTGRPSYEQYF TGCAGCGTGGGGACAGGGAGGCCCTCCTACGAGCAGTACTTC
TRBJ2-1 - TRBD1 TRBV9 CASSSWDSNNEQFF TGTGCCAGCAGCTCCTGGGACAGTAACAATGAGCAGTTCTTC
TRBJ1-2 - TRBD1 TRBV19 CASRSSDRAYGYTF TGTGCCAGTCGAAGTTCGGACAGGGCCTATGGCTACACCTTC
TRBJ2-7 - - TRBV7-7 CASSSGHPSDEQYF TGTGCCAGCAGCAGTGGACACCCCAGTGACGAGCAGTACTTC
TRBJ2-3 - TRBD1 TRBV7-8 CASSSDRDRVTDTQYF TGTGCCAGCAGCTCGGACCGGGACAGGGTAACAGATACGCAGTATTTT
TRBJ2-1 - - TRBV10-1 CASSGAGEQFF TGCGCCAGCAGTGGGGCGGGAGAGCAGTTCTTC
TRBJ1-2 - - TRBV5-1 CASSLNHFNYGYTF TGCGCCAGCAGCTTGAATCACTTTAACTATGGCTACACCTTC
TRBJ2-7 - - TRBV7-2 CASSLMGQYSYEQYF TGTGCCAGCAGCTTAATGGGGCAGTACTCCTACGAGCAGTACTTC
TRBJ2-2 - - TRBV6-4 CASSEVSWGNTGELFF TGTGCCAGCAGTGAAGTTAGTTGGGGCAACACCGGGGAGCTGTTTTTT
TRBJ1-1 - - TRBV12-1 CASSLTGGDFLAFF TGTGCCAGCAGCTTAACAGGGGGGGACTTTCTAGCTTTCTTT
TRBJ1-5 - - TRBV9 CASSPSGVERPQHF TGTGCCAGCAGCCCCTCTGGAGTTGAAAGACCCCAGCATTTT
TRBJ2-7 - TRBD1 TRBV19 CASSMGQETYEQYF TGTGCCAGTAGTATGGGACAGGAGACCTACGAGCAGTACTTC